The clone carrying this TCR beta chain occurred many times. Its antigen is unknown. Amplification of TCR beta CDR3 regions was performed using RNA transcripts as template. Primed by the HTBI set, a first-round RT-PCR was run on the TCR CDR3. MiXCR was run by TCRdb on the multiplex PCR reads, yielding one entry per CDR3 protein. This sample carries about 530,000 distinct CDR3 sequences, over 15% of them seen once, and the ten largest clones take 17%. Trimming shortened V by 4 bases and J by 3 bases, and 13 bases separated the two germline ends. CDR3 length: 14 residues. Germline lookup yields CDR1 SGHVS and CDR2 FQNEAQ. This entry comes from a study of T cells in Graves' hyperthyroidism and ophthalmopathy. Whole-study context: Blood from the periphery was taken at initial diagnosis, before any treatment.

Study outcomes and limitations: Most expanded thyroid clonotypes above 0.001 recurred in blood.

The sequencing sample was made of blood. This receptor was obtained from a young woman with Graves' ophthalmopathy. The J gene is TRBJ2-7, the V gene TRBV7-8; tentative D call: TRBD1 (5 bases). This CDR3 is CASSSTVKFYEQYF. The DNA for the CDR3 is TGTGCCAGCAGCTCGACAGTAAAGTTCTACGAGCAGTACTTC.